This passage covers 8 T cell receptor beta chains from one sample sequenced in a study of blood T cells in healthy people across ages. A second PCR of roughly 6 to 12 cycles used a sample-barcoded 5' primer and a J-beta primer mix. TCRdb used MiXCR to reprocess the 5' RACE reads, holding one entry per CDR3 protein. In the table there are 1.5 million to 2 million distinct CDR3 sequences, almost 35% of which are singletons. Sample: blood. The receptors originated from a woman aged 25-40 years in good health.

The CDR3 region has the DNA TGTGCCAGCACCCAAGGGGGGGAGTTTGCTTTCTTT. It translates to CASTQGGEFAFF. The rearrangement links TRBV12-3 or TRBV12-4 to TRBJ1-1; D might be TRBD1 (6 bases). V was cut by 7 bases and J by 11 bases, with 17 bases left in between. This CDR3 contains 12 residues.

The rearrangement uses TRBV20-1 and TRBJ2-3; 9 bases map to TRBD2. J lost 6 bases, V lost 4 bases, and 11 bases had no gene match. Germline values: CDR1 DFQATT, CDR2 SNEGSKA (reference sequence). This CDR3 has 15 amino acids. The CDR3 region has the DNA TGCAGTGCTAACCCCCGAGCGGGAGGTACGGATACGCAGTATTTT. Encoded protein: CSANPRAGGTDTQYF.

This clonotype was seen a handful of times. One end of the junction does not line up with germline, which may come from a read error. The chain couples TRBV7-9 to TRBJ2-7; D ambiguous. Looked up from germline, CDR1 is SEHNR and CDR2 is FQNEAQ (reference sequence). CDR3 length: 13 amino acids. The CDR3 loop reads CASSLNPSNEQYF. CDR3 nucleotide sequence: TGTGCCAGCAGCTTAAACCCCTCCAACGAGCAGTACTTC.

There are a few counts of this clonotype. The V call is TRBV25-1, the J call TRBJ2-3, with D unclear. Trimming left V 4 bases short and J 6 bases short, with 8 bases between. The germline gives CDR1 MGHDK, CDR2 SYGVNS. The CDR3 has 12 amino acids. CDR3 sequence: CASSAPADTQYF. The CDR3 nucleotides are TGTGCCAGCAGTGCGCCAGCGGATACGCAGTATTTT.

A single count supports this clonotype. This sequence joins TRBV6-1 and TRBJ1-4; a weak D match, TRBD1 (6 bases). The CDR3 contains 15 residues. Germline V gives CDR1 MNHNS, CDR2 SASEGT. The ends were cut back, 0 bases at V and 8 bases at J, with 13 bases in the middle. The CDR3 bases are TGTGCCAGCAGTGAAGCGGGGGGGCAAGGCGAAAAACTGTTTTTT. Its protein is CASSEAGGQGEKLFF.

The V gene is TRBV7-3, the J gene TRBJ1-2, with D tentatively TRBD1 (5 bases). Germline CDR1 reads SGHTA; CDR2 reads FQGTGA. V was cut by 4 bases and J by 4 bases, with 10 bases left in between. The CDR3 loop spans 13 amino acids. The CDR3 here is CASSSTQGYGYTF. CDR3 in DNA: TGTGCCAGCAGCTCAACGCAGGGCTATGGCTACACCTTC.

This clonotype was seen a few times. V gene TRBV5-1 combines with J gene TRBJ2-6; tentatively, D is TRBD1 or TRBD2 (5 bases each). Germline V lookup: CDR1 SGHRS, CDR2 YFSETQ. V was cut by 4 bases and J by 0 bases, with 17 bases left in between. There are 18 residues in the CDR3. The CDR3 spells CASSPVWGSDSGANVLTF. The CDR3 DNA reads TGCGCCAGCAGCCCTGTATGGGGGAGCGACTCTGGGGCCAACGTCCTGACTTTC.

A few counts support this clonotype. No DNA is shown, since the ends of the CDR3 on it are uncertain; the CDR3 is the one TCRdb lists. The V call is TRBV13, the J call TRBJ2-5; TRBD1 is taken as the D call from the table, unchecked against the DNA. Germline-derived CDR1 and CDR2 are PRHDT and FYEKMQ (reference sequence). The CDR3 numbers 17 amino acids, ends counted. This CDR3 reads CASSLHFGQGRGETQYF.